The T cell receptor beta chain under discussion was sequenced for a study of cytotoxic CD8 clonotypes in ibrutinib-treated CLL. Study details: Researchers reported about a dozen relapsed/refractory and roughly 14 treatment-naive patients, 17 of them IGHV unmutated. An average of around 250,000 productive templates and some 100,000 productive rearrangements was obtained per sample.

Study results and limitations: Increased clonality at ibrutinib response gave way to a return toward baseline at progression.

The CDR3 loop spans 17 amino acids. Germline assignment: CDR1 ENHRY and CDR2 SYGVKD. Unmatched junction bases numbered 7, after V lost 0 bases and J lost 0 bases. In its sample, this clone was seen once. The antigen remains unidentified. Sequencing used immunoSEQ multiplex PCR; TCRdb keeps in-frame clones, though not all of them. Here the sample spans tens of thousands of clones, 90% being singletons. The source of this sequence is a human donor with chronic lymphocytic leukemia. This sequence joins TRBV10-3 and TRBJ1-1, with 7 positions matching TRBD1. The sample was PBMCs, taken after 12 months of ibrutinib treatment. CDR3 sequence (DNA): TGTGCCATCAGTGAGTCAGGGACAGCGTCTTTGAACACTGAAGCTTTCTTT. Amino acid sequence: CAISESGTASLNTEAFF.